This TCR beta chain was profiled in a study of blood T cell repertoires in COVID-19. Turning to the study itself: Specimens from acute and convalescent COVID-19 originated in the United States, Italy and Spain. PBMCs, B-cell-depleted T cells, or T cells provided the cDNA or gDNA that made up the material.

This clone was recorded a few times. Original processing methods: How many nucleated cells were present was estimated from reference gene primer amplification. Assay used: immunoSEQ multiplex PCR; TCRdb lists only in-frame clones, some missing. The V and J calls and clone size were taken over from that table, and D and trimming were inferred from the DNA. The repertoire holds about 130,000 clones, with over 70% as singletons. Germline CDR1 SGDLS, CDR2 YYNGEE. The CDR3 runs to 14 residues. V shed 0 bases and J 7 bases; nucleotides not matched to a gene: 5. Sequencing input: peripheral blood. This sequence joins TRBV9 and TRBJ2-3; TRBD2 aligns across 7 bases. This receptor was taken from a woman aged 50 to 60 with acute or convalescent COVID-19. The CDR3 region has the DNA TGTGCCAGCAGCGTAGGTGGACTAGAGCATACGCAGTATTTT. Protein: CASSVGGLEHTQYF. Variable domain in full (rest from reference TRBV9 and TRBJ2-3): DSGVTQTPKHLITATGQRVTLRCSPRSGDLSVYWYQQSLDQGLQFLIQYYNGEERAKGNILERFSAQQFPDLHSELNLSSLELGDSALYFCASSVGGLEHTQYFGPGTRLTVL.